This TCR beta chain was sequenced during a study of blood T cell repertoires in COVID-19 (dated by TCRdb to between 2020 and 2021). Background on the whole study: Samples from collaborators originated in the United States, Italy and Spain and spanned both the acute and convalescent phases of COVID-19. Where available, HLA class I and class II types were taken from metadata supplied by the sample provider and were not determined by assay-based typing. The sample metadata nearly always contained a de-identified subject ID, COVID-19 status, age in years and sex. The repertoires were released in a freely available public database intended as a resource for research on the immune response to SARS-CoV-2. Deeply sampled blood TCRbeta repertoires from subjects exposed to, actively infected with, or recovered from COVID-19 were included in the dataset. The prospective study material was composed of cDNA or gDNA derived from T cells, B-cell-depleted T cells, or PBMCs. The samples were drawn from two sources: the first 160 participants of the ongoing ImmuneRACE study, and 1,200 or so subjects contributed by 6 global collaborators.

The study at large found these results: How much clinical and demographic metadata was included differed by source and by participant, and the metadata was provided uncurated.

As to this clone: No antigen is known for it. No much larger clone exists at a distance of one base, and base qualities are not known.

The collaborating institutions used their own protocols to collect whole blood in K2EDTA tubes. Collaborator samples were shipped for TCRbeta analysis as frozen whole blood, isolated PBMCs, or DNA extracted from either sample type. TCRbeta CDR3 regions were amplified from genomic DNA by means of the immunoSEQ Assay, a bias-controlled multiplex PCR. For the original study's pipeline: Nucleated cell counts per sample were estimated from amplification of reference gene primers within the assay. Sequence reads were collapsed and filtered to measure the absolute abundance of every unique TCRbeta CDR3 rearrangement. Productive Simpson clonality was computed per sample as the square root of Simpson's diversity index over productive rearrangements. TCRdb stores this immuneACCESS table with in-frame sequences only. Part of the clones is absent; in the studies checked, under half of the shortfall reflects unresolved V genes, and no reason is known for the rest. The DNA gave D and trimming, while V, J and clone size come from that table. The sample data list around 52,000 clones, and roughly nine tenths of these were observed just once. The leading ten clones occupy approximately 27% of the sample.

CDR1 and CDR2 were assigned from the germline V gene (reference sequence) as SEHNR and FQNEAQ. Including cysteine and phenylalanine, the CDR3 has 12 amino acids. The kept DNA is CDR3 alone, 36 bases in frame from the first base. Trimming at the junction amounts to 4 bases on V and 14 bases on J, and the germline ends lie 12 bases apart. The sequenced sample consisted of peripheral blood. The sequence came from an elderly woman with acute or convalescent COVID-19. Rearrangement joined TRBV7-9 to TRBJ1-6; a tentative D match to TRBD1 spans 5 bases. For the CDR3, the sequence is CASSSGGGALHF. The nucleotides read TGTGCCAGCAGCTCCGGGGGTGGGGCCCTCCACTTT.